Presented here are 5 T cell receptor beta chains from one specimen sequenced in a study of T cell responses to AZD1222 COVID-19 vaccine. Measured with immunoSEQ multiplex PCR; TCRdb has only the in-frame clones, and not every one. The sample lists approximately 220,000 clones, about 92% occurring once. The sequencing here drew on peripheral blood, taken on day 0 of MenACWY control vaccination. The receptors originated from an adult in good health.

V and J are TRBV18 and TRBJ1-3; 7 positions match TRBD1. V was pared by 2 bases and J by 2 bases, with 3 bases of the junction left unmatched. CDR1 is KGHSH, CDR2 LQKENI, per germline. The CDR3 totals 15 residues. The CDR3 loop is CASSPVGGPGNTIYF. CDR3 nucleotide sequence: TGTGCCAGCTCACCAGTAGGGGGCCCTGGAAACACCATATATTTT.

The chain couples TRBV11-1 to TRBJ2-1; unclear D gene. There are 12 residues in the CDR3. Per germline, CDR1 SGHAT and CDR2 FQDESV (reference sequence). V was pared by 4 bases and J by 5 bases, with 6 bases between. The CDR3 bases are TGTGCCAGCAGCTCCGTCAACAATGAGCAGTTCTTC. Translating gives CASSSVNNEQFF.

This chain links TRBV6-5 with TRBJ2-3, with TRBD2 matching 11 bases. The CDR3 spans 14 residues. CDR1 MNHEY and CDR2 SVGAGI come from the germline V gene. Trimming removed 3 bases from V and 4 bases from J; junction bases left unmatched: 0. CDR3 in amino acids: CASSYSGGADTQYF. Here the CDR3 DNA reads TGTGCCAGCAGTTATAGCGGGGGGGCAGATACGCAGTATTTT.

The gene calls are TRBV10-2 and TRBJ2-7, with D unclear. CDR3 length: 14 residues. V lost 8 bases, J lost 2 bases, and 16 bases lay in between. CDR1 and CDR2 from the germline V gene are WSHSY and SAAADI. The CDR3 sequence: CASCPTVPTYEQYF. CDR3 in DNA: TGCGCCAGCTGTCCCACGGTCCCAACCTACGAGCAGTACTTC.

This clone was recorded only once. The chain recombines TRBV7-9 with TRBJ1-2; D might be TRBD1 (5 bases). The CDR3 sequence is 15 residues long. The V gene lost 2 bases and the J gene lost 3 bases, with 13 bases spanning the gap. Looked up from germline, CDR1 is SEHNR and CDR2 is FQNEAQ (reference sequence). The chain's CDR3 is CASSLSGTTDYGYTF. In nucleotides, the CDR3 is TGTGCCAGCAGCTTATCAGGGACCACTGACTATGGCTACACCTTC.